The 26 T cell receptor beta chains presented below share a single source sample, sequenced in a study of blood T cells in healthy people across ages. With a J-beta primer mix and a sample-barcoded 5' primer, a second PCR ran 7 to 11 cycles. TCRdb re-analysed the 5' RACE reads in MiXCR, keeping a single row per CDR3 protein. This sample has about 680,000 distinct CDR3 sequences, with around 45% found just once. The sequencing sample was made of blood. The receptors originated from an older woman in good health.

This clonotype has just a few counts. Written as DNA, the CDR3 is TGTGCCAGCAGCCCTTTACTACAGGCGATTAATGAAAAACTGTTTTTT. Translation: CASSPLLQAINEKLFF. V is TRBV4-2 and J is TRBJ1-4, with D perhaps TRBD1 (5 bases). The V end lost 4 bases, the J end lost 4 bases, and 16 bases lay between the germline ends. This CDR3 has 16 residues. Germline CDR1 reads LGHNA; CDR2 reads YNFKEQ.

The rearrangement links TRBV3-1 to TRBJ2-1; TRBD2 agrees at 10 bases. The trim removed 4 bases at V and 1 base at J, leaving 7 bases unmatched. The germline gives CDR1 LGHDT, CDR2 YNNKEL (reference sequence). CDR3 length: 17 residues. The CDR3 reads CASSPWELAGSYNEQFF. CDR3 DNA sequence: TGTGCCAGCAGCCCCTGGGAACTAGCGGGATCCTACAATGAGCAGTTCTTC.

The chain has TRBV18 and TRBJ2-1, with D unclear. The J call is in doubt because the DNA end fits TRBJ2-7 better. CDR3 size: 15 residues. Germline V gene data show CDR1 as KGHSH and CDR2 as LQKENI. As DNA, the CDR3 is TGTGCCAGCTCACCACTTTCGGGTCCCTACAATGAGCAGTACTTC. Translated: CASSPLSGPYNEQYF.

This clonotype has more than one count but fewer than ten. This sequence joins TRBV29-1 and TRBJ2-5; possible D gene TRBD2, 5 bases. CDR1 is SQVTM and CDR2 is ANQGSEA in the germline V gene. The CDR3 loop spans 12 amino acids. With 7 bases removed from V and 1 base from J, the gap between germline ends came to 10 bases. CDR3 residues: CSGLGVQETQYF. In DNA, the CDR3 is TGCAGCGGTCTCGGGGTCCAAGAGACCCAGTACTTC.

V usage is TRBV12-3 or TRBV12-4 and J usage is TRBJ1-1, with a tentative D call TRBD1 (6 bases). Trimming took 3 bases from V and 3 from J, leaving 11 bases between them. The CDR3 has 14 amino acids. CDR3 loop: CASSFTGSDTEAFF. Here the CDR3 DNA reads TGTGCCAGCAGTTTCACAGGGTCGGACACTGAAGCTTTCTTT.

In DNA form, the CDR3 reads TGTGCCATCAGTGCCCGGGACAGGGAGTACGAGCAGTACTTC. This encodes CAISARDREYEQYF. V gene TRBV10-3 combines with J gene TRBJ2-7; 9 nucleotides match TRBD1. V was pared by 4 bases and J by 4 bases, with 5 bases of the junction left unmatched. Germline CDR1 is ENHRY and CDR2 is SYGVKD. This CDR3 has 14 residues.

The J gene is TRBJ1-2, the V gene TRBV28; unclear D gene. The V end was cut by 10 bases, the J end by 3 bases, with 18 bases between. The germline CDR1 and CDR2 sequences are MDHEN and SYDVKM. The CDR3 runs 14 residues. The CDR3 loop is CATPSGKRDYGYTF. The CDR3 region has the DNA TGTGCCACCCCTAGCGGGAAGAGAGACTATGGCTACACCTTC.

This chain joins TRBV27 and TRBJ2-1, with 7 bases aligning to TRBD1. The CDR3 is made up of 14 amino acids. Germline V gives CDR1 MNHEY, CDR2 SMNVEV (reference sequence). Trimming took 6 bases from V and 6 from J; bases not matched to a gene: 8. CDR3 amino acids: CASRAHTGVNEQFF. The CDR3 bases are TGTGCCAGCAGGGCTCACACAGGGGTCAATGAGCAGTTCTTC.

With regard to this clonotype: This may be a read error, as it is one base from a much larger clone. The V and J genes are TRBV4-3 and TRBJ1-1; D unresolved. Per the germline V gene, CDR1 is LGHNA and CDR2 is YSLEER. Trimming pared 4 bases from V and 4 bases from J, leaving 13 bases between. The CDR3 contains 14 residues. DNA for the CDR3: TGCGCCAGCAGCCCGTGGACGGGGAGCACTGAAGCTTTCTTT. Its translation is CASSPWTGSTEAFF.

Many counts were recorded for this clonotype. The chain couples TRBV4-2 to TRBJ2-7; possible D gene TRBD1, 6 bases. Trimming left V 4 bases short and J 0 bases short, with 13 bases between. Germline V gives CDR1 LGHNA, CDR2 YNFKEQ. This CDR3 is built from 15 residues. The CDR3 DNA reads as TGTGCCAGCAGCCTGCGACAGGAGAGCTCCTACGAGCAGTACTTC. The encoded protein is CASSLRQESSYEQYF.

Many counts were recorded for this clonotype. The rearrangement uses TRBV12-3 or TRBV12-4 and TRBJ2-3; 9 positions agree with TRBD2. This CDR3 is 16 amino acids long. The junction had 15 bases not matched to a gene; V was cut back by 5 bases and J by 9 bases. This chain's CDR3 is CASSTPQGREGLTQYF. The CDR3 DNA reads TGTGCCAGCAGTACCCCGCAGGGGCGGGAGGGCCTAACGCAGTATTTT.

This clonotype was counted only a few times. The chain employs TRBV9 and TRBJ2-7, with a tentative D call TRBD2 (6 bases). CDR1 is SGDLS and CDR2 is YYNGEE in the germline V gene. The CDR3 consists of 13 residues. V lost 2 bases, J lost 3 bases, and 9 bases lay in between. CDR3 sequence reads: CASSVASDYEQYF. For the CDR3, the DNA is TGTGCCAGCAGCGTGGCTAGCGACTACGAGCAGTACTTC.

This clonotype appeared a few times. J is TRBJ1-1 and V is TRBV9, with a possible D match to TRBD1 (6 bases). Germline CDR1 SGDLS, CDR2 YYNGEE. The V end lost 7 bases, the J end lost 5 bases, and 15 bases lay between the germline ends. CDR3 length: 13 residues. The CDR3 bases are TGTGCCAGCGCTACCGGGGGCGCGACTGAAGCTTTCTTT. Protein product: CASATGGATEAFF.

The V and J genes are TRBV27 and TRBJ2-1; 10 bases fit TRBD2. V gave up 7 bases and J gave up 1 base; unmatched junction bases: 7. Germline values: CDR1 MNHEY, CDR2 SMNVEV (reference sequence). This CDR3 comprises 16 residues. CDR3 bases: TGTGCCAGCAAGGCTAGCGGGAGTGGGTCCTACAATGAGCAGTTCTTC. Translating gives CASKASGSGSYNEQFF.

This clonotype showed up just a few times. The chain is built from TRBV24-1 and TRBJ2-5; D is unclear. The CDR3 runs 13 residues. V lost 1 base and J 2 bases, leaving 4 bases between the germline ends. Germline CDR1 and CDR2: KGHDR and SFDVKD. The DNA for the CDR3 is TGTGCCACCAGTGATTTATTTCAAGAGACCCAGTACTTC. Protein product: CATSDLFQETQYF.

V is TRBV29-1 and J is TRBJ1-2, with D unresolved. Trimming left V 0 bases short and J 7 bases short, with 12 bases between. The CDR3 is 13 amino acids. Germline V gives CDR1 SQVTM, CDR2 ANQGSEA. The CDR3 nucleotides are TGCAGCGTTGAAGATTGGAGGGCCGGTGGCTACACCTTC. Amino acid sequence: CSVEDWRAGGYTF.

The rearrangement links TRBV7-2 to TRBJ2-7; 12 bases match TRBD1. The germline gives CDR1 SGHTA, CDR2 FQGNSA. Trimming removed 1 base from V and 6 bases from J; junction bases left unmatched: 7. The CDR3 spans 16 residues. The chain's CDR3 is CASSLDGDRGRREQYF. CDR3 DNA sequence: TGTGCCAGCAGCTTAGACGGGGACAGGGGGCGGCGCGAGCAGTACTTC.

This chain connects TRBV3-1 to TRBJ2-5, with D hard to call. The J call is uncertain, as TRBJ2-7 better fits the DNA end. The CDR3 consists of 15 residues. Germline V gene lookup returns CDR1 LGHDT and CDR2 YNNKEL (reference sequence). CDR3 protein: CASSHSLRRAYEQYF. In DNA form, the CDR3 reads TGTGCCAGCAGCCACTCTCTCAGGCGAGCCTACGAGCAGTACTTC.

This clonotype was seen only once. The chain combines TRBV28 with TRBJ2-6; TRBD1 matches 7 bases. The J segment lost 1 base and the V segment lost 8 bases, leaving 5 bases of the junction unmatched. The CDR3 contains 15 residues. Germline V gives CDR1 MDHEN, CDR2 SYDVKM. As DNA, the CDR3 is TGTGCCAGCCAGGGGGAATATTCTGGGGCCAACGTCCTGACTTTC. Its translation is CASQGEYSGANVLTF.

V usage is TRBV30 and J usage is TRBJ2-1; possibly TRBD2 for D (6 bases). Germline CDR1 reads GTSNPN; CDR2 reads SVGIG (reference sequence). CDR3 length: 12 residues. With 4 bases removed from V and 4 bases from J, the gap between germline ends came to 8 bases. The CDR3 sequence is CAWTAGYNEQFF. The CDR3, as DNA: TGTGCCTGGACGGCGGGATACAATGAGCAGTTCTTC.

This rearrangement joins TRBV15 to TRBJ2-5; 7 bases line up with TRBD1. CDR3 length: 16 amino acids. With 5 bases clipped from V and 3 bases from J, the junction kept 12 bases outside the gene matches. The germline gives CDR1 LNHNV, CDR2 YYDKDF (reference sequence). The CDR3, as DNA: TGTGCCACCAGCCACTTCCACAGGGGAGAGAAAGAGACCCAGTACTTC. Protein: CATSHFHRGEKETQYF. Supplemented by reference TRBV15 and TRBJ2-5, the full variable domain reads DAMVIQNPRYQVTQFGKPVTLSCSQTLNHNVMYWYQQKSSQAPKLLFHYYDKDFNNEADTPDNFQSRRPNTSFCFLDIRSPGLGDTAMYLCATSHFHRGEKETQYFGPGTRLLVL.

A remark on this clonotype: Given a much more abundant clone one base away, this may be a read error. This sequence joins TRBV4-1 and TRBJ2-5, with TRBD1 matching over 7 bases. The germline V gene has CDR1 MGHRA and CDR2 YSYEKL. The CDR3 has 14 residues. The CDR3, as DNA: TGCGGCAGCAGCAAAAGGACAGGAGAAGAGACCCAGTACTTC. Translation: CGSSKRTGEETQYF.

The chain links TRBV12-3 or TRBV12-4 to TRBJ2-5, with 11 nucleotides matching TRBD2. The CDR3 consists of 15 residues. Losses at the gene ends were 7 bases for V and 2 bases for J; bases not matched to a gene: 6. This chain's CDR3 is CASNHIAGGQETQYF. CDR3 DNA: TGTGCCAGCAACCACATAGCGGGAGGGCAAGAGACCCAGTACTTC.

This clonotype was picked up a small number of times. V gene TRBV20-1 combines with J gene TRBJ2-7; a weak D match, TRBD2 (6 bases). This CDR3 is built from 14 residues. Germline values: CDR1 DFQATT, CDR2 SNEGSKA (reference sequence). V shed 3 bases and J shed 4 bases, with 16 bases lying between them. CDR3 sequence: CSASLSGDIYEQYF. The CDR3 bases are TGCAGTGCTAGTCTCTCGGGAGACATATACGAGCAGTACTTC.

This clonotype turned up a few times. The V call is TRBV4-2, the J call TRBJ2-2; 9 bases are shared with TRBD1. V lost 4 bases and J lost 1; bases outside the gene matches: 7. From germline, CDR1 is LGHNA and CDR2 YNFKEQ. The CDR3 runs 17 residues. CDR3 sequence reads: CASSPNRGLKNTGELFF. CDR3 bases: TGTGCCAGCAGCCCCAACAGGGGGCTAAAGAACACCGGGGAGCTGTTTTTT.

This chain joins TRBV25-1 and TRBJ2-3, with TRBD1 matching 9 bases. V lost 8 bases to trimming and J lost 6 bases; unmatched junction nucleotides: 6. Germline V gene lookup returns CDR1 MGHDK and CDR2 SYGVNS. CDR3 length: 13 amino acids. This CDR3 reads CASQGQGGDTQYF. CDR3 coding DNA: TGTGCCAGCCAGGGACAGGGTGGGGATACGCAGTATTTT.